Below, 16 T cell receptor beta chains from the same sample are listed, as sequenced in a study of T-cell memory formation after mild COVID-19. One entry per CDR3 protein, called by TCRdb with MiXCR from the 5' RACE reads. Of approximately 210,000 distinct CDR3 sequences in the sample, 10% to 13% were seen once. Sequencing used PBMCs or a T cell subset sorted from them (not recorded which). All receptors derive from a young man who had mild COVID-19 (a few samples of this study predate the infection). Cell type and time point are not known.

This clonotype came up a few times. The chain couples TRBV11-2 to TRBJ1-6; D remains unclear. The V gene lost 0 bases and the J gene lost 10 bases, with 7 bases spanning the gap. The CDR3 runs 13 residues. Germline CDR1 SGHAT, CDR2 FQNNGV. This chain's CDR3 is CASSLDYSSPLHF. CDR3 in DNA: TGTGCCAGCAGCTTAGACTACAGCTCACCCCTCCACTTT.

There are a few counts of this clonotype. The rearrangement uses TRBV7-2 and TRBJ1-4, with D unresolved. V was clipped by 2 bases and J by 3 bases, with 10 bases between them. Germline lookup yields CDR1 SGHTA and CDR2 FQGNSA. The CDR3 spans 15 residues. CDR3 bases: TGTGCCAGCAGCTTAAAAAGGACCTCTAATGAAAAACTGTTTTTT. Translating it yields CASSLKRTSNEKLFF. Supplemented by reference TRBV7-2 and TRBJ1-4, the full variable domain reads GAGVSQSPSNKVTEKGKDVELRCDPISGHTALYWYRQSLGQGLEFLIYFQGNSAPDKSGLPSDRFSAERTGGSVSTLTIQRTQQEDSAVYLCASSLKRTSNEKLFFGSGTQLSVL.

The chain uses TRBV6-2 or TRBV6-3 and TRBJ1-2; 9 bases match TRBD1. Germline lookup yields CDR1 MNHEY and CDR2 SVGEGT. This CDR3 has 14 amino acids. The ends lost 7 bases at V and 3 bases at J; junction bases unmatched: 6. The CDR3 protein is CASNPTGGYYGYTF. CDR3 DNA sequence: TGTGCCAGCAACCCGACAGGGGGGTACTATGGCTACACCTTC.

CDR3 sequence: CSVGQGANQPQHF. The CDR3 nucleotides are TGCAGTGTCGGACAGGGGGCGAATCAGCCCCAGCATTTT. V and J are TRBV20-1 and TRBJ1-5; TRBD1 matches at 11 bases. The CDR3 has 13 residues. Germline values: CDR1 DFQATT, CDR2 SNEGSKA (reference sequence). V was clipped by 7 bases and J by 4 bases; unmatched bases: 3.

The chain has TRBV5-6 and TRBJ2-3; 9 bases line up with TRBD2. Germline loops: CDR1 SGHDT, CDR2 YYEEEE. The V segment lost 6 bases and the J segment 4 bases; nucleotides outside the gene matches: 12. The CDR3 runs 16 residues. CDR3 residues: CASTPLLAGFADTQYF. The DNA of the CDR3 is TGTGCCAGCACCCCACTCCTAGCGGGGTTTGCAGATACGCAGTATTTT.

This clonotype was counted many times. The DNA of the CDR3 is TGTGCCAGCACCGGAGAAAGGGGAGGCAATCAGCCCCAGCATTTT. Encoded protein: CASTGERGGNQPQHF. The chain employs TRBV25-1 and TRBJ1-5; D may be TRBD1 (5 bases). From germline, CDR1 is MGHDK and CDR2 SYGVNS. Trimming took off 7 bases at V and 2 bases at J, with 15 bases between the two ends. The length of the CDR3 is 15 residues.

The chain's CDR3 is CATSDLVETQYF. The CDR3 DNA sequence: TGTGCCACCAGTGATTTGGTAGAGACCCAGTACTTC. The V gene is TRBV24-1, the J gene TRBJ2-5; D gene unclear. CDR1 and CDR2 (germline): KGHDR, SFDVKD. This CDR3 spans 12 amino acids. Trimming stripped 0 bases from V and 4 bases from J, with 2 bases between.

The rearrangement links TRBV7-2 to TRBJ1-1, with a tentative D call TRBD1 (6 bases). Per germline, CDR1 SGHTA and CDR2 FQGNSA. The CDR3 spans 14 residues. Trimming cost V 3 bases and J 0 bases, with 8 bases left between them. CDR3 DNA: TGTGCCAGCAGCTTTCAGGGGATGAACACTGAAGCTTTCTTT. It is translated as CASSFQGMNTEAFF.

This clonotype showed up just a few times. The chain joins TRBV7-2 to TRBJ1-1; 8 nucleotides align to TRBD1. The germline gives CDR1 SGHTA, CDR2 FQGNSA. This CDR3 comprises 17 residues. V lost 5 bases and J lost 4; bases outside the gene matches: 15. CDR3 nucleotide sequence: TGTGCCAGCAGCCCCTCCCTAGTGCAGGGGGCAGGCACTGAAGCTTTCTTT. Its translation: CASSPSLVQGAGTEAFF.

This clonotype occurred a few times. The V call is TRBV7-2, the J call TRBJ1-6; 12 bases match TRBD1. V was clipped by 5 bases and J by 12 bases; unmatched bases: 11. From germline, CDR1 is SGHTA and CDR2 FQGNSA. The CDR3 covers 16 residues. The CDR3 coding sequence is TGTGCCAGCAGCGCCTCGGGACAGGGGGCGAGTAGACCCCTCCACTTT. The encoded protein is CASSASGQGASRPLHF.

This chain connects TRBV12-3 or TRBV12-4 to TRBJ1-5; 9 positions match TRBD1. This CDR3 region has 14 residues. The ends lost 6 bases at V and 6 bases at J; junction bases unmatched: 6. Written as DNA, the CDR3 is TGTGCCAGCAGCCGAACAGGGGGCGGTCAGCCCCAGCATTTT. Translation gives CASSRTGGGQPQHF.

This clonotype was found a few times. The V gene is TRBV5-1, the J gene TRBJ2-2, with 7 bases matching TRBD2. Germline CDR1 reads SGHRS; CDR2 reads YFSETQ. J gave up 0 bases and V 0 bases, and 5 bases lay outside the gene matches. The CDR3 totals 17 residues. The CDR3, as DNA: TGCGCCAGCAGCTTGGTCTCGGGAGGCCCGAACACCGGGGAGCTGTTTTTT. Its translation: CASSLVSGGPNTGELFF.

This clonotype was counted only a few times. This chain uses TRBV11-1 with TRBJ1-2; D not resolved. The CDR3 covers 13 residues. The V gene's germline CDR1 is SGHAT and CDR2 FQDESV (reference sequence). Trimming took off 5 bases at V and 6 bases at J, with 13 bases between the two ends. The CDR3 bases are TGTGCCAGCAGCCCGGGATTTCTGAATGGCTACACCTTC. This encodes CASSPGFLNGYTF.

This clonotype was counted between two and nine times. The chain has TRBV30 and TRBJ2-2, with D maybe TRBD2 (7 bases). The V gene's germline CDR1 is GTSNPN and CDR2 SVGIG (reference sequence). Trimming took 3 bases from V and 3 from J, leaving 14 bases between them. The CDR3 is 15 amino acids. The CDR3 sequence: CAWRPGGRYTGELFF. The CDR3 region has the DNA TGTGCCTGGAGACCGGGGGGCCGTTACACCGGGGAGCTGTTTTTT.

The chain joins TRBV2 to TRBJ2-1, with TRBD1 identical over 11 bases. V was pared by 5 bases and J by 3 bases, with 6 bases of the junction left unmatched. The V gene's germline CDR1 is SNHLY and CDR2 FYNNEI. CDR3 length equals 16 residues. For the CDR3, the DNA is TGTGCCAGCAGTCAAACCGGGACAGGGGGCTACAATGAGCAGTTCTTC. The encoded protein is CASSQTGTGGYNEQFF.

This clonotype was counted only a few times. The chain joins TRBV24-1 to TRBJ2-3; D is ambiguous. The germline CDR1 and CDR2 sequences are KGHDR and SFDVKD. This CDR3 is built from 13 residues. V was clipped by 8 bases and J by 1 base, with 9 bases between them. The CDR3 region is CATTGGGTDTQYF. For the CDR3, the DNA is TGTGCCACCACGGGTGGGGGCACAGATACGCAGTATTTT.